These 9 T cell receptor beta chains share one sample of origin, sequenced in a study of cytomegalovirus exposure and HLA in healthy donors. PCR primers comprised 60 Vbeta and 13 Jbeta primers. The protocol was immunoSEQ multiplex PCR, while the TCRdb copy is restricted to in-frame clones and leaves out a portion. The repertoire holds some 140,000 clones, with about four fifths as singletons. Material: PBMCs. These receptors were collected from a man aged 25-45 years in good health and CMV-seropositive.

V usage is TRBV6-5 and J usage is TRBJ2-5, with TRBD2 identical over 9 bases. V shed 7 bases and J 7 bases; nucleotides not matched to a gene: 13. This CDR3 spans 15 amino acids. Germline CDR1 MNHEY, CDR2 SVGAGI. As DNA, the CDR3 is TGTGCCAGCACCCCCCCGGGCCCGCGGGGGGGGACCCAGTACTTC. This sequence encodes CASTPPGPRGGTQYF.

The V call is TRBV9, the J call TRBJ1-1; D uncertain. The V gene's germline CDR1 is SGDLS and CDR2 YYNGEE. CDR3 length: 13 residues. Trimming removed 0 bases from V and 9 bases from J, with 12 bases in between. The CDR3 DNA sequence: TGTGCCAGCAGCGTAGATGAGGGCGGGAAAGCTTTCTTT. Translating gives CASSVDEGGKAFF.

This chain uses TRBV29-1 with TRBJ2-1, with a possible D match to TRBD1 (5 bases). CDR3 size: 13 residues. Germline-derived CDR1 and CDR2 are SQVTM and ANQGSEA. The V gene lost 3 bases and the J gene lost 5 bases, with 11 bases spanning the gap. The CDR3 loop reads CSVDRASHNEQFF. In nucleotides, the CDR3 is TGCAGCGTTGACAGGGCTTCCCACAATGAGCAGTTCTTC.

The chain employs TRBV5-1 and TRBJ2-5; 9 positions match TRBD2. Germline V gene lookup returns CDR1 SGHRS and CDR2 YFSETQ. V was clipped by 4 bases and J by 4 bases; unmatched bases: 11. The CDR3 length is 16 residues. CDR3: CASSPVRGGGGETQYF. In DNA form, the CDR3 reads TGCGCCAGCAGCCCCGTTCGCGGGGGGGGTGGAGAGACCCAGTACTTC.

The rearrangement joins TRBV2 to TRBJ1-4; possible D gene TRBD1, 6 bases. The germline V gene has CDR1 SNHLY and CDR2 FYNNEI. This CDR3 is built from 15 residues. V was cut by 2 bases and J by 7 bases, with 14 bases left in between. The CDR3 loop is CASSEQGQGAEKLFF. The CDR3 nucleotides read TGTGCCAGCAGTGAACAGGGGCAGGGAGCTGAAAAACTGTTTTTT.

The genes are TRBV7-2 and TRBJ1-1; TRBD1 matches 7 bases. Germline V gene sequence: CDR1 SGHTA, CDR2 FQGNSA. V shed 3 bases, J shed 1 base, and the junction held 5 bases outside the gene matches. The CDR3 is 15 residues long. This CDR3 is CASSFPDRANTEAFF. CDR3 nucleotide sequence: TGTGCCAGCAGCTTCCCCGACAGGGCGAACACTGAAGCTTTCTTT.

The CDR3 loop reads CASSLAGLADYNEQFF. CDR3 DNA: TGTGCCAGCAGCCTAGCAGGACTAGCGGACTACAATGAGCAGTTCTTC. The chain carries TRBV7-3 and TRBJ2-1, with 10 positions matching TRBD2. The CDR3 runs to 16 residues. CDR1 is SGHTA and CDR2 is FQGTGA in the germline V gene. Losses at the gene ends were 5 bases for V and 3 bases for J; bases not matched to a gene: 7.

Concerning this clone itself: Relative to the germline gene, one junction end is altered; a read error may explain this. This chain links TRBV5-4 with TRBJ2-7; D is possibly TRBD2 (5 bases). CDR1 is SGHNT, CDR2 YYREEE, per germline (reference sequence). This CDR3 has 14 amino acids. CDR3: CASSLSGSSHEQYF. CDR3 nucleotides: TGTGCCAGCAGCTTATCGGGGAGCTCCCACGAGCAGTACTTC. The full variable domain, in which reference TRBV5-4 and TRBJ2-7 provide the parts outside the CDR3, is ETGVTQSPTHLIKTRGQQVTLRCSSQSGHNTVSWYQQALGQGPQFIFQYYREEENGRGNFPPRFSGLQFPNYSSELNVNALELDDSALYLCASSLSGSSHEQYFGPGTRLTVT.

The chain combines TRBV10-1 with TRBJ2-1; TRBD2 aligns across 9 bases. The CDR3 contains 16 residues. Germline CDR1 and CDR2: WNHNN and SYGVQD (reference sequence). V lost 5 bases, J lost 2 bases, and 7 bases stayed unmatched. CDR3 residues: CASSLFSGSPYNEQFF. In DNA, the CDR3 is TGCGCCAGCAGTTTGTTTAGCGGGAGTCCCTACAATGAGCAGTTCTTC.